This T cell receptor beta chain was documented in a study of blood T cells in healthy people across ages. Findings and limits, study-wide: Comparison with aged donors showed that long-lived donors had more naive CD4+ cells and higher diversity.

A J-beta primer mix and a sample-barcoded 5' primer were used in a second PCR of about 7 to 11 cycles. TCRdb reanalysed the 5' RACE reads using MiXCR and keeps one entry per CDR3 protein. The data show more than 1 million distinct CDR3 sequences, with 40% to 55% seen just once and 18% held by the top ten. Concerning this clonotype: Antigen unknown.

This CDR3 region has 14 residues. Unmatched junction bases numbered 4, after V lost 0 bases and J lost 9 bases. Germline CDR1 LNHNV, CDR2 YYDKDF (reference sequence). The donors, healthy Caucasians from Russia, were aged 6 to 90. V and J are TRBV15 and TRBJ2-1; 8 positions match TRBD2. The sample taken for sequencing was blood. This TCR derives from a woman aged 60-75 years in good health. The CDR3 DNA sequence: TGTGCCACCAGCAGAGAACCTACTAGCGGTGAGCAGTTCTTC. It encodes CATSREPTSGEQFF.